These 18 T cell receptor beta chains came from one sample sequenced in a study of blood T cells in healthy people across ages. For the second PCR, which ran for roughly 6 to 11 cycles, a sample-barcoded 5' primer and a J-beta primer mix were used. Via MiXCR, TCRdb re-called the 5' RACE reads, giving one row per CDR3 protein. The table records hundreds of thousands of distinct CDR3 sequences, about half of them present only once. Specimen: blood. Receptors originate from a man at least 80 years old in good health.

This clonotype was seen repeatedly, ten times or more. V usage is TRBV29-1 and J usage is TRBJ2-7; D tentatively reads TRBD1 or TRBD2 (5 bases each). The CDR3 loop spans 16 amino acids. V dropped 0 bases and J dropped 7 bases, with 22 bases sitting between them. Looked up from germline, CDR1 is SQVTM and CDR2 is ANQGSEA. The CDR3 region has the DNA TGCAGCGTTGAAGATCTCCCCCCGGGACCCATATTGGAGCAGTACTTC. As protein: CSVEDLPPGPILEQYF.

The J gene is TRBJ2-3, the V gene TRBV27; D might be TRBD2 (6 bases). CDR1 is MNHEY, CDR2 SMNVEV, per germline (reference sequence). This CDR3 contains 13 residues. Trimming left V 7 bases short and J 4 bases short, with 12 bases between. CDR3 loop: CASTDWGADTQYF. In nucleotides, the CDR3 is TGTGCCAGCACGGACTGGGGGGCAGATACGCAGTATTTT.

The chain joins TRBV20-1 to TRBJ2-5; 8 bases are a match to TRBD2. V shed 0 bases, J shed 11 bases, and the junction held 8 bases outside the gene matches. From germline, CDR1 is DFQATT and CDR2 SNEGSKA (reference sequence). The length of the CDR3 is 13 residues. CDR3 DNA: TGCAGTGCTAGAGACGGGAGGGCGAGAGAGCAGTACTTC. Its protein product is CSARDGRAREQYF.

V and J are TRBV21-1 and TRBJ2-1; the D segment call TRBD2 is taken from the table without a DNA check. TRBV21-1 is given as a pseudogene. The CDR3 consists of 17 residues. The CDR3: CASRRPTSGRPGDEQFF. The CDR3 nucleotides are TGTGCCAGCAGAAGACCCACTAGCGGACGCCCTGGCGATGAGCAGTTCTTC.

The V call is TRBV20-1, the J call TRBJ2-3; 8 bases are a match to TRBD2. The V segment lost 0 bases and the J segment 0 bases; nucleotides outside the gene matches: 14. This CDR3 region has 19 residues. Germline lookup yields CDR1 DFQATT and CDR2 SNEGSKA (reference sequence). The CDR3 nucleotides are TGCAGTGCTAGAGACCTGGGATTAGCGGGAACAACTAGCACAGATACGCAGTATTTT. Amino acids: CSARDLGLAGTTSTDTQYF.

This clonotype was observed a handful of times. The V call is TRBV5-1, the J call TRBJ1-1; 7 nucleotides agree with TRBD1. Germline V gives CDR1 SGHRS, CDR2 YFSETQ. There are 14 residues in the CDR3. The junction had 4 bases not matched to a gene; V was cut back by 4 bases and J by 1 base. The CDR3 sequence: CASSVRGRNTEAFF. The CDR3 coding sequence is TGCGCCAGCAGCGTTAGGGGGCGGAACACTGAAGCTTTCTTT.

In this sample, this clonotype turned up a few times. The chain is built from TRBV5-1 and TRBJ2-5; perhaps TRBD1 as D (6 bases). The CDR3 sequence is 15 residues long. Trimming took 0 bases from V and 5 from J, leaving 14 bases between them. CDR1 SGHRS and CDR2 YFSETQ come from the germline V gene. The CDR3 sequence is CASSLVNRVGETQYF. The CDR3 DNA reads TGCGCCAGCAGCTTGGTGAACAGGGTTGGGGAGACCCAGTACTTC.

V and J are TRBV4-2 and TRBJ1-2; TRBD1 is a possible D gene (6 bases). The germline CDR1 and CDR2 sequences are LGHNA and YNFKEQ. The CDR3 contains 15 residues. V gave up 0 bases and J gave up 3 bases, with 11 bases separating them. CDR3 sequence: CASSQEGGRHYGYTF. Written as DNA, the CDR3 is TGTGCCAGCAGCCAAGAAGGGGGGCGGCACTATGGCTACACCTTC.

The chain uses TRBV7-2 and TRBJ2-1; 10 bases agree with TRBD2. The germline CDR1 and CDR2 sequences are SGHTA and FQGNSA. This CDR3 spans 13 amino acids. J lost 13 bases, V lost 3 bases, and 6 bases had no gene match. This CDR3 is CASSLSGLAKQFF. Written as DNA, the CDR3 is TGTGCCAGCAGCTTGTCGGGACTAGCGAAACAGTTCTTC.

A few counts support this clonotype. The chain carries TRBV21-1 and TRBJ2-1; the table's D call, TRBD1, has no DNA check behind it. TRBV21-1 is shown as a pseudogene. The CDR3 covers 20 residues. CDR3: CASSKKGKKVAGTAENEQFF. DNA of the CDR3: TGTGCCAGCAGCAAAAAGGGGAAGAAGGTAGCGGGAACTGCCGAAAATGAGCAGTTCTTC.

This clonotype has ten or more counts. V is TRBV7-9 and J is TRBJ2-5, with D possibly being TRBD1 (5 bases). CDR1 is SEHNR, CDR2 FQNEAQ, per germline (reference sequence). The CDR3 is 14 amino acids. The germline V and J ends were trimmed by 1 base and 1 base, with 7 bases remaining between them. The CDR3 sequence is CASSLVRGQETQYF. The CDR3 DNA reads as TGTGCCAGCAGCTTAGTAAGGGGCCAAGAGACCCAGTACTTC.

The V call is TRBV6-5, the J call TRBJ2-7; D gene unclear. CDR3 length: 11 residues. Between the trimmed V and J ends, which lost 6 bases and 3 bases, there was a span of 6 bases. Germline CDR1 reads MNHEY; CDR2 reads SVGAGI. CDR3 DNA: TGTGCCAGCAGGGACCTCTACGAGCAGTACTTC. As protein: CASRDLYEQYF.

This clonotype was seen ten or more times. CDR3 bases: TGCAGCGTTGAATTATATAGGGAAGCCTACGAGCAGTACTTC. It is translated as CSVELYREAYEQYF. The gene calls are TRBV29-1 and TRBJ2-7; unclear D gene. The V end lost 2 bases, the J end lost 2 bases, and 13 bases lay between the germline ends. The CDR3 sequence is 14 residues long. In germline, CDR1 is SQVTM, CDR2 ANQGSEA.

There are many counts of this clonotype. The chain carries TRBV29-1 and TRBJ2-7, with D possibly being TRBD2 (7 bases). The CDR3 sequence is 15 residues long. The V and J ends lost 1 base and 7 bases respectively, with 20 bases between them. Germline CDR1 reads SQVTM; CDR2 reads ANQGSEA. The DNA for the CDR3 is TGCAGCGTTGAAGGAGGGGGACTCCCCGGGAGGGAGCAGTACTTC. Its translation: CSVEGGGLPGREQYF.

V usage is TRBV24-1 and J usage is TRBJ2-7, with TRBD2 identical over 12 bases. Trimming cost V 4 bases and J 7 bases; bases outside gene matches: 10. This CDR3 spans 16 amino acids. Germline V gene data show CDR1 as KGHDR and CDR2 as SFDVKD. CDR3 sequence (DNA): TGTGCCACCAGTGACCCTCTAGCGGGAGGGTACAATGAGCAGTACTTC. Encoded protein: CATSDPLAGGYNEQYF.

V and J are TRBV14 and TRBJ2-1; 8 nucleotides line up with TRBD1. Looked up from germline, CDR1 is SGHDN and CDR2 is FVKESK. This CDR3 is 15 amino acids long. Unmatched junction bases numbered 8, after V lost 1 base and J lost 9 bases. The CDR3 loop is CASSQVVGQVGEQFF. The CDR3 bases are TGTGCCAGCAGCCAAGTTGTGGGACAGGTGGGTGAGCAGTTCTTC.

This clonotype was recorded a few times. V gene TRBV12-3 or TRBV12-4 combines with J gene TRBJ2-2; no definite D call. Trimming pared 5 bases from V and 5 bases from J, leaving 9 bases between. This CDR3 is 13 amino acids long. The CDR3 sequence: CASSVVETGELFF. CDR3 coding DNA: TGTGCCAGCAGTGTCGTAGAGACCGGGGAGCTGTTTTTT.

This clonotype was observed a single time. The rearrangement joins TRBV20-1 to TRBJ2-4, with 10 bases that match TRBD1. The J call could be wrong; TRBJ2-7 is a better fit for the DNA end. CDR1 is DFQATT and CDR2 is SNEGSKA in the germline V gene (reference sequence). This CDR3 has 14 amino acids. The CDR3 nucleotides read TGCAGTGCTAAACCACAGGGACAGGGGTACGAGCAGTACTTC. It is translated as CSAKPQGQGYEQYF.